This entry lists 32 T cell receptor beta chains sequenced from one sample in a study of early T cells in non-severe SARS-CoV-2 infection. TCRdb ran MiXCR on the 5' RACE reads and lists one entry per CDR3 protein. The top ten hold around 2.5% of the sample, which has under 35,000 distinct CDR3 sequences, 6.6% seen once. The sequenced sample was whole blood. All receptors derive from an adult who was a healthcare worker with PCR-confirmed SARS-CoV-2 infection or an uninfected control (not recorded which).

This clonotype has a handful of counts. The chain joins TRBV27 to TRBJ1-1, with TRBD1 matching over 8 bases. J gave up 1 base and V 10 bases, and 11 bases lay outside the gene matches. CDR1 is MNHEY, CDR2 SMNVEV, per germline (reference sequence). This CDR3 region has 15 residues. Here the CDR3 reads CATRDRTLQNTEAFF. The DNA of the CDR3 is TGTGCCACCAGGGACAGGACCCTCCAGAACACTGAAGCTTTCTTT.

This clonotype has a handful of counts. The V and J genes are TRBV6-2 or TRBV6-3 and TRBJ1-5; D call uncertain. V gave up 7 bases and J gave up 4 bases, with 17 bases separating them. Looked up from germline, CDR1 is MNHEY and CDR2 is SVGEGT. The CDR3 has 15 residues. The CDR3 DNA reads as TGTGCCAGCATTCTGGACCCCAATTTGAATCAGCCCCAGCATTTT. This codes for CASILDPNLNQPQHF.

This clonotype was observed many times. This chain links TRBV4-3 with TRBJ2-7, with D perhaps TRBD2 (6 bases). V was pared by 4 bases and J by 5 bases, with 12 bases between. CDR3 size: 13 residues. Germline CDR1 LGHNA, CDR2 YSLEER. CDR3 nucleotides: TGCGCCAGCAGCCCACACGGGAGTGACGAGCAGTACTTC. Translated: CASSPHGSDEQYF.

This chain uses TRBV12-3 or TRBV12-4 with TRBJ2-7; D not resolved. V lost 7 bases, J lost 3 bases, and 7 bases lay in between. This CDR3 comprises 11 residues. This chain's CDR3 is CASTPSYEQYF. The CDR3 DNA follows: TGTGCCAGCACCCCAAGCTACGAGCAGTACTTC.

This clonotype appeared many times. This chain joins TRBV19 and TRBJ2-3; tentatively, D is TRBD2 (5 bases). This CDR3 has 14 residues. Germline loops: CDR1 LNHDA, CDR2 SQIVND (reference sequence). Deletions cut 1 base from V and 2 bases from J, with 7 bases between. As DNA, the CDR3 is TGTGCCAGTAGTATAGTGGGAGTCACAGATACGCAGTATTTT. As protein: CASSIVGVTDTQYF.

This clonotype has a count of ten or more. Here the CDR3 DNA reads TGTGCCAGCAGTCAACAGATACGGACTGAAGCTTTCTTT. Its protein is CASSQQIRTEAFF. The chain joins TRBV6-4 to TRBJ1-1; D gene uncertain. Trimming took 5 bases from V and 5 from J, leaving 12 bases between them. CDR3 size: 13 residues. Germline V gene lookup returns CDR1 MRHNA and CDR2 SNTAGT.

This clonotype was detected ten times or more. The rearrangement joins TRBV19 to TRBJ2-1; perhaps TRBD1 as D (7 bases). From germline, CDR1 is LNHDA and CDR2 SQIVND (reference sequence). The CDR3 sequence is 14 residues long. Between the trimmed V and J ends, which lost 5 bases and 10 bases, there was a span of 18 bases. The CDR3 region is CASSPYRGRGEQFF. CDR3 in DNA: TGTGCCAGTAGTCCGTATAGGGGGCGGGGAGAGCAGTTCTTC.

This clonotype was seen at least ten times. The chain is built from TRBV10-3 and TRBJ2-3; the match to TRBD1 covers 9 bases. CDR1 and CDR2 from the germline V gene are ENHRY and SYGVKD. The junction had 9 bases not matched to a gene; V was cut back by 5 bases and J by 3 bases. This CDR3 is 16 amino acids long. In DNA form, the CDR3 reads TGTGCCATCAGTTCAAGACCGGGACAGGGAACAGATACGCAGTATTTT. This codes for CAISSRPGQGTDTQYF.

A few counts support this clonotype. This rearrangement joins TRBV28 to TRBJ1-5; 7 bases agree with TRBD1. V lost 6 bases to trimming and J lost 0 bases; unmatched junction nucleotides: 17. Germline V gene lookup returns CDR1 MDHEN and CDR2 SYDVKM. This CDR3 spans 19 amino acids. The CDR3 region has the DNA TGTGCCAGCAGCCCTGGACAGGTTCCCAGGCGGTATAGCAATCAGCCCCAGCATTTT. Translated: CASSPGQVPRRYSNQPQHF.

This clonotype has ten or more counts. This rearrangement joins TRBV4-3 to TRBJ1-5; possibly TRBD1 for D (6 bases). Germline V CDR1 and CDR2: LGHNA, YSLEER. Trimming took off 1 base at V and 4 bases at J, with 8 bases between the two ends. This CDR3 has 14 amino acids. DNA of the CDR3: TGCGCCAGCAGCCAAGGAACAGGGAATCAGCCCCAGCATTTT. This encodes CASSQGTGNQPQHF.

The chain uses TRBV12-3 or TRBV12-4 and TRBJ1-2, with 12 bases aligning to TRBD1. This CDR3 has 14 amino acids. Trimming removed 5 bases from V and 7 bases from J; junction bases left unmatched: 5. The CDR3 sequence: CASSPGQGARGYTF. The CDR3 DNA reads TGTGCCAGCAGTCCGGGACAGGGGGCGCGTGGCTACACCTTC.

This clonotype was detected ten times or more. The V call is TRBV20-1, the J call TRBJ1-2; 9 nucleotides line up with TRBD1. The germline gives CDR1 DFQATT, CDR2 SNEGSKA (reference sequence). The length of the CDR3 is 14 residues. After removal of 3 bases from V and 3 bases from J, the junction contained 5 bases not matched to a gene. CDR3 DNA: TGCAGTGCTAGGGGGACAGGGATGGACTATGGCTACACCTTC. Translated, it gives CSARGTGMDYGYTF.

The chain recombines TRBV28 with TRBJ1-5; D uncertain. The CDR3 sequence is 14 residues long. CDR1 is MDHEN and CDR2 is SYDVKM in the germline V gene. Trimming left V 3 bases short and J 2 bases short, with 8 bases between. This CDR3 is CASSLRVGNQPQHF. The CDR3 nucleotides read TGTGCCAGCAGTTTGCGGGTGGGCAATCAGCCCCAGCATTTT.

This clonotype was seen at least ten times. CDR3 amino acids: CASSLDQVLELFF. CDR3 nucleotide sequence: TGTGCCAGCAGCTTAGATCAGGTCTTGGAGCTGTTTTTT. V usage is TRBV11-2 and J usage is TRBJ2-2; D is undetermined. The V gene lost 0 bases and the J gene lost 10 bases, with 9 bases spanning the gap. This CDR3 comprises 13 residues. Germline CDR1 and CDR2: SGHAT and FQNNGV.

This clonotype is medium-sized in the sample. The J gene is TRBJ2-6, the V gene TRBV6-1, with D perhaps being TRBD1 or TRBD2 (5 bases each). The CDR3 length is 17 residues. Germline V lookup: CDR1 MNHNS, CDR2 SASEGT. The ends were cut back, 6 bases at V and 0 bases at J, with 15 bases in the middle. The CDR3 spells CASSRDHSFSGANVLTF. CDR3 bases: TGTGCCAGCAGCCGGGACCATTCTTTCTCTGGGGCCAACGTCCTGACTTTC.

This clonotype was found many times. This rearrangement joins TRBV28 to TRBJ1-6; no clear D gene. The ends were cut back, 7 bases at V and 4 bases at J, with 23 bases in the middle. The CDR3 runs to 18 residues. Germline V gives CDR1 MDHEN, CDR2 SYDVKM. For the CDR3, the DNA is TGTGCCAGCAATTGGGGTCGGAGGTTCAGAGGGTATAATTCACCCCTCCACTTT. Translating it yields CASNWGRRFRGYNSPLHF.

This clonotype was counted many times. The chain carries TRBV25-1 and TRBJ1-2, with D unclear. With 8 bases removed from V and 6 bases from J, the gap between germline ends came to 19 bases. The length of the CDR3 is 14 residues. The V gene's germline CDR1 is MGHDK and CDR2 SYGVNS. CDR3 amino acids: CASESEMEVHGYTF. The CDR3 DNA sequence: TGTGCCAGCGAATCCGAGATGGAGGTCCATGGCTACACCTTC.

This clonotype was observed many times. The chain carries TRBV28 and TRBJ2-7; D ambiguous. The V gene's germline CDR1 is MDHEN and CDR2 SYDVKM. V lost 0 bases, J lost 7 bases, and 4 bases lay in between. The CDR3 spans 11 residues. The CDR3: CASSLWKEQYF. CDR3 DNA sequence: TGTGCCAGCAGTTTATGGAAAGAGCAGTACTTC.

Many counts were recorded for this clonotype. CDR3 nucleotide sequence: TGCAGTGCTAGAGATTTTACCAGAGGAGTTGTAAATGAGCAGTTCTTC. This gives the protein CSARDFTRGVVNEQFF. The V call is TRBV20-1, the J call TRBJ2-1; no reliable D call. The germline V gene encodes CDR1 DFQATT and CDR2 SNEGSKA (reference sequence). The CDR3 consists of 16 residues. V shed 0 bases and J shed 7 bases, with 19 bases lying between them.

A few counts support this clonotype. This chain uses TRBV4-1 with TRBJ2-7, with D possibly TRBD2 on 6 matching bases. CDR3 length: 15 residues. Trimming shortened V by 0 bases and J by 5 bases, and 14 bases separated the two germline ends. Per germline, CDR1 MGHRA and CDR2 YSYEKL. The CDR3 DNA is TGCGCCAGCAGCCAAGAGAACGGGAGTAACGACGAGCAGTACTTC. Encoded protein: CASSQENGSNDEQYF.

This clonotype has at least ten counts. The gene calls are TRBV19 and TRBJ2-1, with a weak D call TRBD2 (6 bases). The CDR3 has 16 amino acids. V lost 3 bases, J lost 4 bases, and 16 bases lay in between. CDR1 is LNHDA, CDR2 SQIVND, per germline (reference sequence). The CDR3 nucleotides are TGTGCCAGTAGTATCGGAACTAGCAAGGGATACAATGAGCAGTTCTTC. This gives the protein CASSIGTSKGYNEQFF.

This clonotype showed up many times. V and J are TRBV19 and TRBJ2-1; D is ambiguous. The CDR3 extends over 19 amino acids. Germline CDR1 reads LNHDA; CDR2 reads SQIVND (reference sequence). V was pared by 3 bases and J by 0 bases, with 21 bases between. CDR3: CASSIVGRRVLSSYNEQFF. In nucleotides, the CDR3 is TGTGCCAGTAGTATTGTTGGACGTAGAGTACTTAGCTCCTACAATGAGCAGTTCTTC.

This chain joins TRBV10-3 and TRBJ2-7, with 9 bases identical to TRBD1. Looked up from germline, CDR1 is ENHRY and CDR2 is SYGVKD. The CDR3 length is 24 residues. Trimming took 0 bases from V and 6 from J; bases not matched to a gene: 33. CDR3 loop: CAISESTLGGVLKWTGAFECEQYF. In DNA, the CDR3 is TGTGCCATCAGTGAGTCGACTCTGGGAGGTGTTCTGAAGTGGACAGGGGCCTTTGAGTGCGAGCAGTACTTC.

At least ten counts were recorded for this clonotype. This chain joins TRBV27 and TRBJ1-2; 7 bases agree with TRBD1. Germline values: CDR1 MNHEY, CDR2 SMNVEV (reference sequence). The length of the CDR3 is 13 residues. V trimming: 5 bases; J trimming: 3 bases; junction bases outside the gene matches: 3. The CDR3 DNA reads TGTGCCAGCAGTCCTGGACAGGACTATGGCTACACCTTC. Residues: CASSPGQDYGYTF.

This clonotype was seen at least ten times. V gene TRBV3-1 combines with J gene TRBJ2-7, with 7 positions matching TRBD2. The V segment lost 3 bases and the J segment 1 base; nucleotides outside the gene matches: 3. The CDR3 has 14 residues. Germline V CDR1 and CDR2: LGHDT, YNNKEL (reference sequence). Written as DNA, the CDR3 is TGTGCCAGCAGCCAGGACGGGGGGTCCTACGAGCAGTACTTC. It specifies CASSQDGGSYEQYF.

In this sample, this clonotype turned up many times. This chain joins TRBV6-2 or TRBV6-3 and TRBJ1-1; no firm D call. The CDR3 length is 14 residues. CDR1 is MNHEY, CDR2 SVGEGT, per germline. The V end lost 3 bases, the J end lost 1 base, and 9 bases lay between the germline ends. CDR3 nucleotide sequence: TGTGCCAGCAGTTATTTTCCTCCGAACACTGAAGCTTTCTTT. It yields the protein CASSYFPPNTEAFF.

The table lists this clonotype with many counts. For the CDR3, the DNA is TGTGCCAGCAGCTTAGACAGGTCCTATAATTCACCCCTCCACTTT. Its translation is CASSLDRSYNSPLHF. V and J are TRBV7-6 and TRBJ1-6; possibly TRBD1 for D (5 bases). This CDR3 comprises 15 residues. The germline V gene encodes CDR1 SGHVS and CDR2 FNYEAQ. Trimming removed 1 base from V and 1 base from J, with 5 bases in between.

This clonotype was seen ten or more times. The chain recombines TRBV15 with TRBJ2-1; 8 positions agree with TRBD2. The V gene's germline CDR1 is LNHNV and CDR2 YYDKDF (reference sequence). V shed 0 bases and J 8 bases; nucleotides not matched to a gene: 6. The CDR3 loop spans 15 amino acids. The DNA of the CDR3 is TGTGCCACCAGCAGAGAGGTCGGGAGGGCTTATGAGCAGTTCTTC. Translation gives CATSREVGRAYEQFF. Variable domain in full (rest from reference TRBV15 and TRBJ2-1): DAMVIQNPRYQVTQFGKPVTLSCSQTLNHNVMYWYQQKSSQAPKLLFHYYDKDFNNEADTPDNFQSRRPNTSFCFLDIRSPGLGDTAMYLCATSREVGRAYEQFFGPGTRLTVL.

This clonotype showed up many times. V usage is TRBV27 and J usage is TRBJ1-6; the D gene is possibly TRBD1 (5 bases). Germline V gene lookup returns CDR1 MNHEY and CDR2 SMNVEV (reference sequence). Trimming took off 9 bases at V and 3 bases at J, with 21 bases between the two ends. The CDR3 loop spans 17 amino acids. CDR3 loop: CASSTRPRTFYNSPLHF. CDR3 bases: TGTGCCAGTTCCACCCGACCCCGGACATTCTATAATTCACCCCTCCACTTT.

A few counts support this clonotype. The chain joins TRBV6-5 to TRBJ1-1; D is ambiguous. Trimming left V 6 bases short and J 5 bases short, with 16 bases between. Per germline, CDR1 MNHEY and CDR2 SVGAGI. The CDR3 is 14 amino acids. The chain's CDR3 is CASSHGEISTEAFF. The CDR3 region has the DNA TGTGCCAGCAGCCATGGTGAGATAAGTACTGAAGCTTTCTTT.

The chain uses TRBV4-3 and TRBJ2-1; 15 positions match TRBD2. The V and J ends lost 1 base and 7 bases, in that order; junction bases with no gene match: 2. The CDR3 has 16 amino acids. Germline CDR1 LGHNA, CDR2 YSLEER. CDR3 residues: CASSQVGTSGRNEQFF. CDR3 bases: TGCGCCAGCAGCCAAGTGGGGACTAGCGGGAGGAATGAGCAGTTCTTC.

This clonotype was recorded at least ten times. V gene TRBV15 combines with J gene TRBJ1-1, with D possibly matching TRBD1 (5 bases). The germline CDR1 and CDR2 sequences are LNHNV and YYDKDF (reference sequence). The CDR3 consists of 14 residues. The V end lost 0 bases, the J end lost 7 bases, and 12 bases lay between the germline ends. This CDR3 reads CATSRDSWGSEAFF. The CDR3 DNA is TGTGCCACCAGCAGAGATTCCTGGGGGAGTGAAGCTTTCTTT.